A selection of T cell receptor beta chains follows, all from one sample in a study of blood T cell repertoires in COVID-19. Produced via immunoSEQ multiplex PCR; TCRdb's table is partial and in-frame only. The table lists under 400,000 clones, more than 70% of them singletons, with around 1.9% in the top ten. Sequenced material: PBMCs or T cells enriched from blood (not recorded which). These receptors were taken from a middle-aged man in a cohort exposed to, infected with or recovered from COVID-19 (not recorded which). CDR3s include the opening cysteine and the closing phenylalanine or tryptophan. A D gene is named only where the DNA matches it firmly. Not all rows give a size; the values are once, few, many and, for expanded clones, a class.

V,J,length,D,size,CDR3,DNA
TRBV24-1,TRBJ2-1,17,TRBD2,.,CATSDHGLAGKYNEQFF,TGTGCCACCAGTGACCATGGACTAGCGGGAAAATACAATGAGCAGTTCTTC
TRBV7-2,TRBJ2-2,18,TRBD2,.,CASRDRRTSGGNTGELFF,TGTGCCAGCAGGGACAGGCGGACTAGCGGGGGGAACACCGGGGAGCTGTTTTTT
TRBV6-5,TRBJ2-2,16,TRBD2,once,CASSSRTSRDTGELFF,TGTGCCAGCAGTTCCCGGACTAGTCGTGATACCGGGGAGCTGTTTTTT
TRBV14,TRBJ1-1,15,.,.,CASSQQGHRNTEAFF,TGTGCCAGCAGCCAACAGGGACACCGGAACACTGAAGCTTTCTTT
TRBV5-1,TRBJ2-3,17,.,.,CASSIHTRTTSTDTQYF,TGCGCCAGCAGCATACATACACGGACTACTAGCACAGATACGCAGTATTTT
TRBV18,TRBJ1-5,13,.,.,CASSPGGDQPQHF,TGTGCCAGCTCACCTGGGGGGGACCAGCCCCAGCATTTT
TRBV11-2,TRBJ2-7,14,TRBD2,.,CASSLAGGPYEQYF,TGTGCCAGCAGCTTAGCGGGAGGGCCTTACGAGCAGTACTTC
TRBV11-3,TRBJ2-1,17,TRBD2,.,CASSLGASGLAGDRQFF,TGTGCCAGCAGCTTAGGGGCCTCGGGACTAGCGGGAGATCGGCAGTTCTTC
TRBV5-1,TRBJ1-6,15,.,.,CASSLGRQGESPLHF,TGCGCCAGCAGCTTGGGAAGGCAGGGCGAGTCACCCCTCCACTTT
TRBV5-1,TRBJ2-5,11,.,once,CASKREETQYF,TGCGCCAGCAAACGGGAAGAGACCCAGTACTTC
TRBV12-5,TRBJ2-3,15,.,.,CASGLVSSGAGTQYF,TGTGCTAGTGGTTTGGTTTCTAGTGGTGCCGGTACGCAGTATTTT
TRBV28,TRBJ2-3,14,.,.,CASRAGTGTDTQYF,TGTGCCAGCAGAGCCGGGACTGGCACAGATACGCAGTATTTT
TRBV29-1,TRBJ2-2,13,TRBD2,.,CSAGLALTGELFF,TGCAGCGCGGGACTAGCGCTCACCGGGGAGCTGTTTTTT
TRBV6-5,TRBJ2-1,15,.,.,CASRGTSSSYNEQFF,TGTGCCAGCAGAGGGACATCGAGCTCCTACAATGAGCAGTTCTTC
TRBV5-1,TRBJ1-1,15,.,.,CASSSTAGRNTEAFF,TGCGCCAGCAGCTCGACGGCAGGAAGAAACACTGAAGCTTTCTTT
TRBV4-2,TRBJ1-1,16,.,.,CASSQVTGELNTEAFF,TGTGCCAGCAGCCAAGTCACAGGAGAACTGAACACTGAAGCTTTCTTT
TRBV29-1,TRBJ1-2,14,TRBD1,few,CSVGKGQGASGYTF,TGCAGCGTTGGAAAGGGACAGGGGGCGTCGGGCTACACCTTC
TRBV7-2,TRBJ1-5,14,TRBD1,.,CASSLQGGNQPQHF,TGTGCCAGCAGCTTACAGGGGGGAAATCAGCCCCAGCATTTT
TRBV27,TRBJ2-7,15,TRBD2,.,CASAKLAPSSYEQYF,TGTGCCAGCGCGAAACTAGCGCCCAGCTCCTACGAGCAGTACTTC
TRBV6-5,TRBJ1-1,14,.,few,CASSSKAGGTEAFF,TGTGCCAGCAGCAGTAAGGCAGGAGGAACTGAAGCTTTCTTT
TRBV2,TRBJ1-4,13,.,.,CASGRQEGEKLFF,TGTGCCAGCGGCCGACAGGAAGGTGAAAAACTGTTTTTT
TRBV2,TRBJ2-1,14,TRBD2,.,CASRRLAEYNEQFF,TGTGCCAGCAGGAGACTAGCGGAATACAATGAGCAGTTCTTC
TRBV2,TRBJ2-7,12,TRBD1,.,CASRTGGREQYF,TGTGCCAGCAGAACAGGGGGCCGGGAGCAGTACTTC
TRBV6-2/TRBV6-3,TRBJ2-4,20,TRBD1,.,CASSYNRQGADGLAKNIQYF,TGTGCCAGCAGTTATAACAGACAGGGGGCCGACGGGCTAGCCAAAAACATTCAGTACTTC
TRBV4-1,TRBJ2-7,16,TRBD1,.,CASSQTLQGAAYEQYF,TGCGCCAGCAGCCAGACGCTCCAGGGGGCCGCCTACGAGCAGTACTTC
TRBV19,TRBJ2-2,15,.,.,CASSTVLAGGGELFF,TGTGCCAGTAGTACCGTACTAGCCGGGGGCGGGGAGCTGTTTTTT
TRBV28,TRBJ1-1,13,TRBD1,.,CASSLTGVTEAFF,TGTGCCAGCAGCCTGACAGGGGTCACTGAAGCTTTCTTT
TRBV19,TRBJ2-3,16,TRBD1,.,CASSRWTGGRTDTQYF,TGTGCCAGTAGCCGATGGACAGGGGGAAGGACAGATACGCAGTATTTT
TRBV18,TRBJ2-6,17,.,.,CASSPVAGHSGANVLTF,TGTGCCAGCTCACCGGTGGCAGGGCACTCTGGGGCCAACGTCCTGACTTTC
TRBV28,TRBJ2-1,16,.,.,CASSQTARSSYNEQFF,TGTGCCAGCAGCCAGACAGCCCGAAGCTCCTACAATGAGCAGTTCTTC
TRBV5-1,TRBJ2-2,18,TRBD2,once,CASSLATLAGDNTGELFF,TGCGCCAGCAGCTTGGCCACACTAGCGGGAGACAACACCGGGGAGCTGTTTTTT
TRBV5-1,TRBJ2-1,14,TRBD1,.,CASSPGTGANEQFF,TGCGCCAGCAGCCCCGGGACAGGGGCAAATGAGCAGTTCTTC
TRBV9,TRBJ2-1,19,TRBD2,.,CASSGKGGLAGSSYNEQFF,TGTGCCAGCAGCGGAAAGGGGGGACTAGCGGGATCCTCCTACAATGAGCAGTTCTTC
TRBV5-6,TRBJ2-4,13,.,.,CASSLEGVGIQYF,TGTGCCAGCAGCTTGGAGGGGGTCGGCATTCAGTACTTC
TRBV7-2,TRBJ1-4,16,.,.,CASSRFIGTTNEKLFF,TGTGCCAGCAGCCGTTTCATCGGTACAACTAATGAAAAACTGTTTTTT
TRBV28,TRBJ2-1,16,TRBD1,once,CASRALGQGFYNEQFF,TGTGCCAGCAGAGCACTGGGACAGGGCTTTTACAATGAGCAGTTCTTC
TRBV19,TRBJ2-3,15,.,.,CASSIRAGAPDTQYF,TGTGCCAGTAGTATAAGGGCAGGGGCCCCAGATACGCAGTATTTT
TRBV11-3,TRBJ2-7,13,.,.,CASSAQGNYEQYF,TGTGCCAGCAGCGCCCAGGGGAACTACGAGCAGTACTTC
TRBV5-1,TRBJ1-2,13,.,.,CASSLEGVGGYTF,TGCGCCAGCAGCTTGGAAGGGGTTGGTGGCTACACCTTC
TRBV7-9,TRBJ1-4,14,.,.,CASSLNQGNEKLFF,TGTGCCAGCAGCTTAAACCAGGGTAATGAAAAACTGTTTTTT
TRBV19,TRBJ2-7,16,TRBD2,.,CASSIGDGGGSYEQYF,TGTGCCAGTAGTATCGGGGACGGCGGGGGTTCCTACGAGCAGTACTTC
TRBV6-5,TRBJ1-2,16,TRBD1,.,CASSYLRTGGGYGYTF,TGTGCCAGCAGTTATTTGAGGACAGGGGGCGGCTATGGCTACACCTTC
TRBV27,TRBJ1-1,16,.,.,CASSLSTGLMNTEAFF,TGTGCCAGCAGTTTATCTACAGGGCTAATGAACACTGAAGCTTTCTTT
TRBV7-8,TRBJ1-6,21,.,.,CASSFYLTGNVISSYNSPLHF,TGTGCCAGCAGCTTTTATCTAACAGGGAACGTAATAAGCTCCTATAATTCACCCCTCCACTTT
TRBV19,TRBJ2-3,16,TRBD2,.,CASSVGGRASPDTQYF,TGTGCCAGTAGTGTGGGCGGGAGGGCCTCCCCGGATACGCAGTATTTT
TRBV19,TRBJ2-2,17,TRBD2,.,CASSIRLAGEVTGELFF,TGTGCCAGTAGTATCCGGCTAGCGGGAGAGGTCACCGGGGAGCTGTTTTTT
TRBV5-4,TRBJ2-1,16,TRBD2,.,CASSFRLAGAGNEQFF,TGTGCCAGCAGCTTTCGACTAGCGGGAGCCGGGAATGAGCAGTTCTTC
TRBV28,TRBJ1-6,17,.,.,CASRPHPGVAYNSPLHF,TGTGCCAGCAGACCCCATCCAGGGGTTGCCTATAATTCACCCCTCCACTTT